The T cell receptor (beta chain) under discussion was sequenced for a study of T cells in localized non-small cell lung cancer. After removal of 4 bases from V and 1 base from J, the junction contained 5 bases not matched to a gene. This CDR3 region has 15 residues. CDR1 and CDR2 (germline): SGHDT, YYEEEE. Comment on this clone: What it binds is not known.

Some clones are missing from TCRdb's copy, which holds only in-frame ones; the method was immunoSEQ multiplex PCR. The table includes 29,000 or so clones, 70% to 90% detected once. Study-level findings and limits: The study detected a median about 57 of the top 100 tumor clones in adjacent lung. Uninvolved neighboring lung showed the greatest T cell clonality, exceeding tumor. Heterogeneity remains possible because sequencing was limited to only one tumor region.

The source of this sequence is a female donor older than 55 with stage III squamous cell lung carcinoma. Source: peripheral blood, taken before any cancer treatment. The chain joins TRBV5-6 to TRBJ2-3; 8 nucleotides agree with TRBD1. CDR3 sequence: CASSRPGQGTDTQYF. The CDR3 DNA is TGTGCCAGCAGCCGGCCGGGACAGGGCACAGATACGCAGTATTTT.